This entry describes one T cell receptor (beta chain). Its antigen is not identified. This specimen comes from a study of T cell responses to AZD1222 COVID-19 vaccine. Study background: Combined were second doses at about 4 or about 12 weeks. Points from the study as a whole: A mostly white British donor set with more females was recruited, and clonal diversity was possibly underestimated. Two AZD1222 doses significantly raised spike-specific TCR breadth and depth over controls.

Clones were read by immunoSEQ multiplex PCR, and TCRdb kept only the in-frame ones, dropping some. Here the sample spans tens of thousands of clones, around 82% being singletons. The junction had 5 bases not matched to a gene; V was cut back by 6 bases and J by 5 bases. The length of the CDR3 is 13 residues. The chain carries TRBV12-3 or TRBV12-4 and TRBJ1-2, with 8 bases fitting TRBD1. Sequencing was performed on peripheral blood, taken on day 0 of AZD1222 vaccination. The origin of this receptor is an adult in good health. The CDR3 here is CASSTGGRYGYTF. The DNA for the CDR3 is TGTGCCAGCAGCACAGGGGGTAGATATGGCTACACCTTC.